This T cell receptor beta chain is from a study of regulatory T cells in long-lasting Graves disease. Study details: Less than 3 months of antithyroid drugs had been taken by newly diagnosed Graves' patients.

The time point is: newly diagnosed GD, antithyroid drugs for less than 3 months. Scientists built the TCR library using RNA that was extracted from PBMCs. This clonotype showed up just a few times. The CDR3 has 14 amino acids. Trimming took 2 bases from V and 6 from J, leaving 12 bases between them. Germline V lookup: CDR1 SGDLS, CDR2 YYNGEE. Construction of TCR beta libraries relied on iRepertoire HTBI primers and on Arm-PCR targeting CDR3 regions. TCRdb re-derived calls from the multiplex PCR reads in MiXCR, one entry per CDR3 protein. The sample has over 350,000 distinct CDR3 sequences; 12% to 15% are singletons. These data were also filed under a second study, of T cells in Graves' hyperthyroidism and ophthalmopathy.

This sample comprised peripheral blood mononuclear cells (PBMCs), obtained at new diagnosis, from a patient treated with antithyroid drugs. The chain joins TRBV9 to TRBJ1-5; D is possibly TRBD1 (6 bases). This TCR came from a woman in her forties or fifties with Graves disease. CDR3 residues: CASSVYRDAQPQHF. The CDR3 nucleotides read TGTGCCAGCAGCGTTTACAGGGATGCTCAGCCCCAGCATTTT.